This TCR beta chain was identified during a study of T cell responses to AZD1222 COVID-19 vaccine (dated by TCRdb to the early 2020s). About the full investigation: A total of more than 230 trial participants underwent TCR sequencing, of whom about 200 had received two doses of AZD1222 and about 26 had received two doses of the MenACWY control vaccine. Trial participants were enrolled by age into 18-55, 56-69 and 70-plus year subgroups, with roughly 160, 29 and 62 TCR-sequenced participants respectively. General conclusions and limits of the study: Participants were mostly white British, with more females than males. The authors suggested clonal diversity may have been underestimated. After two AZD1222 doses, spike-specific TCR breadth and depth were significantly higher than at day 0 and than in MenACWY recipients. Vaccine-associated CD4 TCRs spanned the whole spike protein, with dominant responses in regions 160-218 and 743-854. Epitopes outside the regions mutated in the B.1.351 and B.1.1.7 variants were reportedly recognized by nearly half of the unique spike-specific TCRs. Only a handful of AZD1222 recipients were SARS-CoV-2 seropositive at baseline, limiting conclusions about previously exposed vaccinees. Because no samples from the day 14 peak response were available, repertoires could be characterized only after the peak T cell response. The 56-69-year group was small, and its depth increase did not reach significance, likely because of low power.

The CDR3 regions of human TCRbeta chains were subjected to immunosequencing. The paper's processing steps were these. Repertoire TCRs were checked for matches against a reference library of SARS-CoV-2-specific TCRs that had been generated using the MIRA antigen-specificity platform. Breadth was defined as the fraction of unique TCRs that were SARS-CoV-2-associated. Depth was defined as the fraction of total T cells that were SARS-CoV-2-associated. Using the MIRA data, each spike-specific TCR was mapped to the spike region that the TCR reacts to and placed in a CD4 or CD8 class. Log10-transformed breadth and depth values were compared by one-way ANOVA with Sidak's multiple comparisons tests. TCRdb retrieved this table from immuneACCESS and kept in-frame rearrangements only. Not all clones are present; in checked studies, unresolved V genes account for under half, and no reason is known for the remainder. V, J and clone size reflect that table, while D and trimming were determined from the DNA. This sample lists 65,000 to 90,000 clones; roughly 87% were detected once. Roughly a tenth of the sample is in the top ten clones.

The junction shows trimming of 3 bases on V and 2 bases on J, plus 9 bases between the germline ends. The CDR3 has 14 amino acids, counting the end cysteine and phenylalanine. Only the CDR3 DNA is retained, 42 bases long and in frame from the first base. CDR1 and CDR2 (KGHSH, LQKENI) derive from the germline V gene. Sample time point, as interpreted from the label and publication: about 28 days (+/-7) after the second vaccine dose. Because spike-specific TCR depth and breadth did not differ between the two schedules, AZD1222 recipients who got a second dose at roughly 4 weeks were pooled with those who got a second dose at roughly 12 weeks. Vaccinee samples came from UK trials COV001 and COV002, including a single-blind randomized controlled phase 2/3 trial of AZD1222 (ChAdOx1 nCoV-19) in healthy adults. Trial participant PBMC samples were collected at day 0 and day 28 after the second dose for TCRbeta chain sequencing.

In regard to this clone: The specificity of this receptor is unknown. No much larger clonotype is one base removed from it; base qualities were not supplied.

This TCR came from an adult who received the AZD1222 COVID-19 vaccine. The sequencing here drew on peripheral blood, taken 28 days after the second AZD1222 dose. This chain is built from TRBV18 and TRBJ2-3; no D segment can be confidently identified. CDR3 protein: CASSPSQPTDTQYF. The bases read TGTGCCAGCTCACCGTCACAACCCACAGATACGCAGTATTTT.